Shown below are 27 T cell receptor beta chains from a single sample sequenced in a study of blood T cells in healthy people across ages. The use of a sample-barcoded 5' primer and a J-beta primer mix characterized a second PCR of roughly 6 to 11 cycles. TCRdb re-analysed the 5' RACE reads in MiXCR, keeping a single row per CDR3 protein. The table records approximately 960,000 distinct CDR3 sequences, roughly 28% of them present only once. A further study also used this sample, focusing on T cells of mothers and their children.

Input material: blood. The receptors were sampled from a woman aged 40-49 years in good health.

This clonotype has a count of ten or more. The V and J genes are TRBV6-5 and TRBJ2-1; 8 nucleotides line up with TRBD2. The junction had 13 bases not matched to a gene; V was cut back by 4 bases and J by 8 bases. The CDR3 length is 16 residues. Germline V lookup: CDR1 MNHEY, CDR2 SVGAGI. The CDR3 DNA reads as TGTGCCAGCAGTTCGACACCGGGACTAGTGGTCGATGAGCAGTTCTTC. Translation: CASSSTPGLVVDEQFF.

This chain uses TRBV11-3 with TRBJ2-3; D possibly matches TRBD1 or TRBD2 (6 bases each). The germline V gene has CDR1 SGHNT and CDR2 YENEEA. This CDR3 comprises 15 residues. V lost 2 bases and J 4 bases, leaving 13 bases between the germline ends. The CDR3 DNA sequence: TGTGCCAGCAGCTTATCCGGAGGGGGAGCAGATACGCAGTATTTT. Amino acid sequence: CASSLSGGGADTQYF.

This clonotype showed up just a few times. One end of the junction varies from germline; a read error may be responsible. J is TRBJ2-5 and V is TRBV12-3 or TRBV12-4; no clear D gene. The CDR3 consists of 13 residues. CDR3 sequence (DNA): TGTGCCAGCAGTTGGGCCAGAAAAGAGGCCCAGTACTTC. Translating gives CASSWARKEAQYF.

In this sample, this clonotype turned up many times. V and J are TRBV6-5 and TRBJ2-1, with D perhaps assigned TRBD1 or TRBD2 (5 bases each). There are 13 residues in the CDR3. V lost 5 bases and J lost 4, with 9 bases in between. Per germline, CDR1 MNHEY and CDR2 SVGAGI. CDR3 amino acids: CASSAGAYNEQFF. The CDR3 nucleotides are TGTGCCAGCAGTGCCGGGGCTTACAATGAGCAGTTCTTC.

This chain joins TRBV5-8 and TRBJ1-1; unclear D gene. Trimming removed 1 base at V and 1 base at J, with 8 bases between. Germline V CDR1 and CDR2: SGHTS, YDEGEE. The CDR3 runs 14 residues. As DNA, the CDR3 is TGTGCCAGCAGCTTGTCCCTGGCGAACACTGAAGCTTTCTTT. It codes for CASSLSLANTEAFF.

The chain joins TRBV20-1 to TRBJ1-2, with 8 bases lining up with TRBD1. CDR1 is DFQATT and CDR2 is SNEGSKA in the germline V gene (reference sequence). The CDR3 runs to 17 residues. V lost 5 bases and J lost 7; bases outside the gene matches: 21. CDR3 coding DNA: TGCAGTGCTCTAAGAGCCAAAGACAGGGGATTCCGCGGTGGCTACACCTTC. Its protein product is CSALRAKDRGFRGGYTF.

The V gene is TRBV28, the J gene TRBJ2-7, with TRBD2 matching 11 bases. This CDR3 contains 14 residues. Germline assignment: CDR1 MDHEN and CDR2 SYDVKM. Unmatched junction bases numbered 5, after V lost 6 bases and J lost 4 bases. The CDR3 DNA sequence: TGTGCCAGCAGGTTAGCGGGGGGGCTGTACGAGCAGTACTTC. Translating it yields CASRLAGGLYEQYF.

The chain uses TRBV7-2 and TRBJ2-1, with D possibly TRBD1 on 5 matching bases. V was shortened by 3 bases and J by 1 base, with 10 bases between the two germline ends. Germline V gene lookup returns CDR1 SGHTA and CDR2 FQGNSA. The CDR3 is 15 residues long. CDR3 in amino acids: CASSLLQVSYNEQFF. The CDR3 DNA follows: TGTGCCAGCAGCTTGTTACAGGTTTCCTACAATGAGCAGTTCTTC.

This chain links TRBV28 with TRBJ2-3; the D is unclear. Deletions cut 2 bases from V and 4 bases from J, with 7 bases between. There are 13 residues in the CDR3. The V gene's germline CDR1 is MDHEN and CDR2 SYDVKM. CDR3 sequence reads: CASSLGASDTQYF. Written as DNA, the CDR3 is TGTGCCAGCAGTTTAGGAGCCTCAGATACGCAGTATTTT.

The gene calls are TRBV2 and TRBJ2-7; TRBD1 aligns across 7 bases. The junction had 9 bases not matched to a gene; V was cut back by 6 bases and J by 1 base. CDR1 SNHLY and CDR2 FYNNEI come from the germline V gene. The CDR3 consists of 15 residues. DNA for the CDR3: TGTGCCAGCAGAATAGGGACAGCCCCTTCCTACGAGCAGTACTTC. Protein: CASRIGTAPSYEQYF.

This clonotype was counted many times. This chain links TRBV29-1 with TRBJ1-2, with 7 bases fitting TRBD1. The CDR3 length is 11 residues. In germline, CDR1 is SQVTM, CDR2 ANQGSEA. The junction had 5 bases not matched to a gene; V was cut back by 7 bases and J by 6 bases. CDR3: CSATGADGYTF. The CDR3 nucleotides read TGCAGCGCCACAGGGGCTGATGGCTACACCTTC.

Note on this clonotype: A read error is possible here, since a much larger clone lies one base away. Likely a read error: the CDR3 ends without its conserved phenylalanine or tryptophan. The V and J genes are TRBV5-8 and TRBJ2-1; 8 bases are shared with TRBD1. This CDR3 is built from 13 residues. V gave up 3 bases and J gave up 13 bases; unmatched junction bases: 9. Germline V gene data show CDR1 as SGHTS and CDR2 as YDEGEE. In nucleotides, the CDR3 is TGTGCCAGCAGCTCGGACAGGGCGGGTCCCCAGTTCTGC. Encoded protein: CASSSDRAGPQFC.

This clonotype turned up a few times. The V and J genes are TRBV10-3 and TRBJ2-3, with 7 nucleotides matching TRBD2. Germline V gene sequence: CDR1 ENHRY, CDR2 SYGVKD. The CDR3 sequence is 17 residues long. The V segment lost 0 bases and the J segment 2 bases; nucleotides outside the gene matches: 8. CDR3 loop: CAISESGRTSITDTQYF. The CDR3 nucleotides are TGTGCCATCAGTGAGTCGGGAAGGACTAGTATCACAGATACGCAGTATTTT.

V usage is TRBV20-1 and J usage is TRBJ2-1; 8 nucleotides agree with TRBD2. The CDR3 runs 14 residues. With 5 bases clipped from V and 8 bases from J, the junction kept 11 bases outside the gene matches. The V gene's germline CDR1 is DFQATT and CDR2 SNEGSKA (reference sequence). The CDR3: CSARTGGAEDEQFF. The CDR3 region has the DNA TGCAGTGCTCGTACGGGGGGGGCTGAGGATGAGCAGTTCTTC.

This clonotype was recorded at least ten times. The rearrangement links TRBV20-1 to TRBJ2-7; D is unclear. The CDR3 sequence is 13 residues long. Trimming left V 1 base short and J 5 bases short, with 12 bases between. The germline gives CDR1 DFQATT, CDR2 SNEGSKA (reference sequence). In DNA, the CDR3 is TGCAGTGCTAGAGGCACGGTGGGCAACGAGCAGTACTTC. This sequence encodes CSARGTVGNEQYF.

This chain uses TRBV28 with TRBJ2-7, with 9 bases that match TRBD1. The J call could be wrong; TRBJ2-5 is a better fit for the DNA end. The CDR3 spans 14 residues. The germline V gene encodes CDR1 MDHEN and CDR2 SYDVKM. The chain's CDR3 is CASTGNRGRETQYF. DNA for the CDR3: TGTGCCAGCACGGGGAACAGGGGGCGAGAGACCCAGTACTTC.

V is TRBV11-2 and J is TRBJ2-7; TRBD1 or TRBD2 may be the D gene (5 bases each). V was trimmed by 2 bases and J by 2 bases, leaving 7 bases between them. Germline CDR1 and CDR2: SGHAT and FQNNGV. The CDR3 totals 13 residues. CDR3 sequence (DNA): TGTGCCAGCAGCTTATGGGGGACCTACGAGCAGTACTTC. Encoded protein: CASSLWGTYEQYF.

CDR3 region: CASSLGPHEQYF. DNA of the CDR3: TGTGCCAGCAGCTTAGGTCCCCACGAGCAGTACTTC. The chain has TRBV11-2 and TRBJ2-7, with D unresolved. The CDR3 has 12 amino acids. The germline V gene has CDR1 SGHAT and CDR2 FQNNGV. V was clipped by 1 base and J by 5 bases, with 6 bases between them. Based on the CDR3 plus reference TRBV11-2 and TRBJ2-7, the full variable domain is EAGVAQSPRYKIIEKRQSVAFWCNPISGHATLYWYQQILGQGPKLLIQFQNNGVVDDSQLPKDRFSAERLKGVDSTLKIQPAKLEDSAVYLCASSLGPHEQYFGPGTRLTVT.

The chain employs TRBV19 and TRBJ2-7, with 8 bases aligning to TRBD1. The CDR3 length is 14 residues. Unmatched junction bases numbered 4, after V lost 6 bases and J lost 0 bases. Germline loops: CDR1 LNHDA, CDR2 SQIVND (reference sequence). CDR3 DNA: TGTGCCAGTAGATTGGACAGGGACTCCTACGAGCAGTACTTC. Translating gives CASRLDRDSYEQYF. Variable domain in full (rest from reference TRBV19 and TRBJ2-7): DGGITQSPKYLFRKEGQNVTLSCEQNLNHDAMYWYRQDPGQGLRLIYYSQIVNDFQKGDIAEGYSVSREKKESFPLTVTSAQKNPTAFYLCASRLDRDSYEQYFGPGTRLTVT.

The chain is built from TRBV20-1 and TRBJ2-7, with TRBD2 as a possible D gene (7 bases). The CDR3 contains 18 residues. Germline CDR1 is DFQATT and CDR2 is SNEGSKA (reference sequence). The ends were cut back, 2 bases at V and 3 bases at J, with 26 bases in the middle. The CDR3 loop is CSARPDGGAYDLDYEQYF. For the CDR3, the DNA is TGCAGTGCTAGACCTGATGGGGGGGCGTACGACTTAGACTACGAGCAGTACTTC.

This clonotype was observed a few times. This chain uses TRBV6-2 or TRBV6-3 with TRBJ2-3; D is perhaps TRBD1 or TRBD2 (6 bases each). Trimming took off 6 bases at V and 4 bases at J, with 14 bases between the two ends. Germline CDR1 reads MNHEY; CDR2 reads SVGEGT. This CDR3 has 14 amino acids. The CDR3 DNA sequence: TGTGCCAGCAGAGGGGGAGGAAGCGCAGATACGCAGTATTTT. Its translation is CASRGGGSADTQYF.

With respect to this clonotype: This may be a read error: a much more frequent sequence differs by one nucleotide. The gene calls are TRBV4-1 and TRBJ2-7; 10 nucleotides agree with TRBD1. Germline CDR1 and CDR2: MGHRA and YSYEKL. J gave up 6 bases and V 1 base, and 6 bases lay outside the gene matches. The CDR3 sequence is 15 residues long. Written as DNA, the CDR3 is TGCGCCAGCAGCCAAGGGATGGACAGGGGGTCCGAGCAGTACTTC. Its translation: CASSQGMDRGSEQYF.

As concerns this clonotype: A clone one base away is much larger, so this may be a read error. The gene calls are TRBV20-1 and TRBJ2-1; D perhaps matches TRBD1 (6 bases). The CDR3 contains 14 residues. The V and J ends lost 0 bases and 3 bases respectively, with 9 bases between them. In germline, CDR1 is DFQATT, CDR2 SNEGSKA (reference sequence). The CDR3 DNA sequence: TGCAGTGCTAGAGAGGGGGCCTTCTACAATGAGCAGTTCTTC. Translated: CSAREGAFYNEQFF.

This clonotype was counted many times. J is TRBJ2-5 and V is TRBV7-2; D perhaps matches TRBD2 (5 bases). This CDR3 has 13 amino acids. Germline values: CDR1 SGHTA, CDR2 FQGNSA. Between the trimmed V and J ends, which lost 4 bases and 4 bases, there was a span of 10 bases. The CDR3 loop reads CASSSGLTETQYF. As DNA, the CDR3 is TGTGCCAGCAGCTCAGGACTGACAGAGACCCAGTACTTC.

The CDR3 DNA follows: TGCAGTGTGTACGGACCGGGCAATCAGCCCCAGCATTTT. This codes for CSVYGPGNQPQHF. The chain combines TRBV20-1 with TRBJ1-5; D is undetermined. The CDR3 spans 13 residues. The V gene's germline CDR1 is DFQATT and CDR2 SNEGSKA (reference sequence). The ends were cut back, 7 bases at V and 2 bases at J, with 12 bases in the middle.

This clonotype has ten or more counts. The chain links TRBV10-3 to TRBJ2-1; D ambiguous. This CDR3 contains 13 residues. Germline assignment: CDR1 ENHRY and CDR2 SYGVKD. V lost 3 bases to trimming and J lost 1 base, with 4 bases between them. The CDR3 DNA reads TGTGCCATCAGTGAATGGTCCTACAATGAGCAGTTCTTC. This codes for CAISEWSYNEQFF.

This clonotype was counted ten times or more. CDR3 amino acids: CASINLGPGESGANVLTF. The DNA of the CDR3 is TGTGCCAGCATCAATTTGGGTCCAGGGGAGTCTGGGGCCAACGTCCTGACTTTC. J is TRBJ2-6 and V is TRBV28, with D possibly TRBD1 on 6 matching bases. Germline CDR1 MDHEN, CDR2 SYDVKM. The CDR3 is 18 residues long. Trimming took off 7 bases at V and 1 base at J, with 20 bases between the two ends.